This T cell receptor (beta chain) derives from a study of PD-L1 blockade in urothelial cancer. Sequencing was performed with immunoSEQ multiplex PCR; in TCRdb, only in-frame clones are kept and a portion is missing. Among roughly 45,000 clones listed, 80% to 90% were seen once. Sample time point: peripheral blood 6 weeks after treatment start. Germline assignment: CDR1 SGHAT and CDR2 FQNNGV. The V gene end was trimmed by 1 base and the J gene end by 4 bases; junction bases not matched to a gene: 7. This CDR3 contains 16 residues. The sequencing here drew on PBMCs, taken around atezolizumab (anti-PD-L1) treatment. The rearrangement uses TRBV11-2 and TRBJ1-2, with TRBD1 matching over 9 bases. This clonotype originated in a man in his sixties with urothelial cancer. The chain's CDR3 is CASSLGGTGSRYGYTF. The CDR3 DNA sequence: TGTGCCAGCAGCTTAGGGGGGACAGGGTCACGCTATGGCTACACCTTC.